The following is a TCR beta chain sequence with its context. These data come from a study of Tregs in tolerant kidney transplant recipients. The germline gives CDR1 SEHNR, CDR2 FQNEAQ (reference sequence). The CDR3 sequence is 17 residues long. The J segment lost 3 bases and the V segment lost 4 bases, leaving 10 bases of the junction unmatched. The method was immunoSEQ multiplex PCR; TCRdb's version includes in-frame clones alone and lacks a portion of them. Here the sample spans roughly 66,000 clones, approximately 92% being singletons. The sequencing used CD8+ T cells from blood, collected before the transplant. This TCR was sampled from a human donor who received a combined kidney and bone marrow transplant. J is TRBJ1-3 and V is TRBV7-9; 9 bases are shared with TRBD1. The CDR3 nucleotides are TGTGCCAGCAGCTCCTCCCTGGACAGGGGTAGTGGAAACACCATATATTTT. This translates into CASSSSLDRGSGNTIYF.